This T cell receptor (beta chain) originates from a study of cytomegalovirus exposure and HLA in healthy donors. The PCR used 60 Vbeta and 13 Jbeta primers. The protocol was immunoSEQ multiplex PCR, while the TCRdb copy is restricted to in-frame clones and leaves out a portion. The data contain about 150,000 clones, about three quarters of them singletons. The germline gives CDR1 MNHNY, CDR2 SVGAGI (reference sequence). V was pared by 2 bases and J by 4 bases, with 8 bases between. This CDR3 has 13 residues. J is TRBJ2-5 and V is TRBV6-6; D is perhaps TRBD1 (6 bases). Sequencing was performed on PBMCs. This sequence was found in a male donor in good health and CMV-seronegative. The CDR3: CASSYTGRETQYF. The DNA of the CDR3 is TGTGCCAGCAGTTACACAGGGAGAGAGACCCAGTACTTC.